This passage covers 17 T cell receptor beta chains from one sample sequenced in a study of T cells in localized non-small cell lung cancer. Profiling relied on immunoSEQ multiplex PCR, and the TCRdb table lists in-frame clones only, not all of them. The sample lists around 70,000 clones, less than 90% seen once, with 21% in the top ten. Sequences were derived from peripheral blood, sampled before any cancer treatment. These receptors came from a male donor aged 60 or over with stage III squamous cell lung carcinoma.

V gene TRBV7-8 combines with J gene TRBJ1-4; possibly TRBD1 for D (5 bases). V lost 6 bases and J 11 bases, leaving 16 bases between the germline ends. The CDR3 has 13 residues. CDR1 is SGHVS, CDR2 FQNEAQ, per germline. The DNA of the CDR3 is TGTGCCAGCAGTTCGGACATCCCCCCTAAACTGTTTTTT. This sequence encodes CASSSDIPPKLFF.

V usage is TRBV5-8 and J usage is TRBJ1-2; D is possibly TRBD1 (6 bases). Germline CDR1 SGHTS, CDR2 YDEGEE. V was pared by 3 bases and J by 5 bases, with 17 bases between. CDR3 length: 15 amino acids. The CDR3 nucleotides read TGTGCCAGCAGCTCGGATCAGGGAAGGGGGTATGGCTACACCTTC. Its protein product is CASSSDQGRGYGYTF.

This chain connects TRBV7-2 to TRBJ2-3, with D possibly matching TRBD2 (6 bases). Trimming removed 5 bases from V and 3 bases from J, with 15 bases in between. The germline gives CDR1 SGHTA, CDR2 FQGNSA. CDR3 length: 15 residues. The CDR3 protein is CASSGFPRGTDTQYF. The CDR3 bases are TGTGCCAGCAGCGGCTTCCCTCGGGGGACAGATACGCAGTATTTT.

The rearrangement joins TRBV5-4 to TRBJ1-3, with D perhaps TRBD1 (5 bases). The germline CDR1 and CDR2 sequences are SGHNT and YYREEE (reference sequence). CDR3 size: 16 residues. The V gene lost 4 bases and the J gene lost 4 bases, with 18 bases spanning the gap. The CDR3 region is CASSTSRAGGGNTIYF. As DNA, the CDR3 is TGTGCCAGCAGCACTAGCAGGGCGGGAGGAGGAAACACCATATATTTT.

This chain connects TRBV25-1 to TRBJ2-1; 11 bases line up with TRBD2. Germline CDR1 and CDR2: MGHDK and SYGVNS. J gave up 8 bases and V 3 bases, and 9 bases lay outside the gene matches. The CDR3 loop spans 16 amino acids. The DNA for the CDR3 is TGTGCCAGCAGTGACCTCACTAGCGGGGGCTCCCATGAGCAGTTCTTC. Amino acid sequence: CASSDLTSGGSHEQFF.

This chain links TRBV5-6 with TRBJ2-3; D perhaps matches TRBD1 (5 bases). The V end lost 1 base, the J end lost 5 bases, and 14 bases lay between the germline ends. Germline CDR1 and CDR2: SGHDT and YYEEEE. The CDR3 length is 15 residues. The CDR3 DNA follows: TGTGCCAGCAGCTTGCTGACCTGGGGCAAAGATACGCAGTATTTT. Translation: CASSLLTWGKDTQYF. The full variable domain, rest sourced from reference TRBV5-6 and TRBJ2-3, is DAGVTQSPTHLIKTRGQQVTLRCSPKSGHDTVSWYQQALGQGPQFIFQYYEEEERQRGNFPDRFSGHQFPNYSSELNVNALLLGDSALYLCASSLLTWGKDTQYFGPGTRLTVL.

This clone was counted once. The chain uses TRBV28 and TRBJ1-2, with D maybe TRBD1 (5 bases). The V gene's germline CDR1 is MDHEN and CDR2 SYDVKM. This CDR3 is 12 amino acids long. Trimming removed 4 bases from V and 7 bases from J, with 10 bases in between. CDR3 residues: CASSSLRGGYTF. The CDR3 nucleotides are TGTGCCAGCAGTTCGCTGAGGGGTGGCTACACCTTC.

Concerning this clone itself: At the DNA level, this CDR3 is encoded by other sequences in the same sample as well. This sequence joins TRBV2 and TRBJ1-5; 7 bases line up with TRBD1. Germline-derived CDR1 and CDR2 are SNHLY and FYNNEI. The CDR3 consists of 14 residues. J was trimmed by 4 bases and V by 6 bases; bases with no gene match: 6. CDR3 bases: TGTGCCAGCAGCCGGGACAGCGGGAATCAGCCCCAGCATTTT. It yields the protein CASSRDSGNQPQHF.

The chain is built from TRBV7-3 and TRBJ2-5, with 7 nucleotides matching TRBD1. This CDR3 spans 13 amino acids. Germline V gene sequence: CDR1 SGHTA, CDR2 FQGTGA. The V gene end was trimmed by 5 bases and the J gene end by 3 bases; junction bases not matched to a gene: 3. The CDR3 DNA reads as TGTGCCAGCAGCGGCCAGGGGGAAGAGACCCAGTACTTC. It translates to CASSGQGEETQYF.

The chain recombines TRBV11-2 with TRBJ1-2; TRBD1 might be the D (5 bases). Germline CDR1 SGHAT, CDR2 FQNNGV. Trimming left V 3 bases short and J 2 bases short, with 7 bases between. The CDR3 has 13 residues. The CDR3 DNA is TGTGCCAGCAGCTTTACAGGCAACTATGGCTACACCTTC. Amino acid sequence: CASSFTGNYGYTF.

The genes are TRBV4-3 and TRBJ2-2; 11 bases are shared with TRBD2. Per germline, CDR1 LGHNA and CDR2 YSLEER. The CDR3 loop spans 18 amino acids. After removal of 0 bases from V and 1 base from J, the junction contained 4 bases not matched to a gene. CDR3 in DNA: TGCGCCAGCAGCCAAGATTACGGACTAGCGGGGAACACCGGGGAGCTGTTTTTT. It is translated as CASSQDYGLAGNTGELFF.

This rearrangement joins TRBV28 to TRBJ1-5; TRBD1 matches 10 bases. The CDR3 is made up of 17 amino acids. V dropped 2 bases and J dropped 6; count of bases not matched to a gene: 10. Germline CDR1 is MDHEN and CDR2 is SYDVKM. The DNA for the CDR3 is TGTGCCAGCAGTTTACCCGGGGGGACAGGGGAGCGTCAGCCCCAGCATTTT. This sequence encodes CASSLPGGTGERQPQHF.

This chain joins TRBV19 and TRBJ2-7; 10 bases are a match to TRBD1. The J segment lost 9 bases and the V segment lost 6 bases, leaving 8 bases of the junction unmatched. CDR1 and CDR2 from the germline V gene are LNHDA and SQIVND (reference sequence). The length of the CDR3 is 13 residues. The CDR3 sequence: CASSPGQGVGQYF. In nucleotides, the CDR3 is TGTGCCAGTAGCCCCGGACAGGGGGTAGGGCAGTACTTC.

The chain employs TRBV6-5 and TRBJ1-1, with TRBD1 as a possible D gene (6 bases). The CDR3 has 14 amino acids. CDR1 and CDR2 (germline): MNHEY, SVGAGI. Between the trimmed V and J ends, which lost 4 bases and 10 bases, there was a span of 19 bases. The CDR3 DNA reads TGTGCCAGCAGTTGGCGACAGGACGGAGGGGGAGCTTTCTTT. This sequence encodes CASSWRQDGGGAFF.

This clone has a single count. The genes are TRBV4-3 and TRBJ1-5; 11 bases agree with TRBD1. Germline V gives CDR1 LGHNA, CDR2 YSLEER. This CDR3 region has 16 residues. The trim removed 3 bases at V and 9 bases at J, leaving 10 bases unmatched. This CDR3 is CASSQRTGTGGPPQHF. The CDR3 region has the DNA TGCGCCAGCAGCCAGCGAACCGGGACAGGGGGTCCGCCCCAGCATTTT.

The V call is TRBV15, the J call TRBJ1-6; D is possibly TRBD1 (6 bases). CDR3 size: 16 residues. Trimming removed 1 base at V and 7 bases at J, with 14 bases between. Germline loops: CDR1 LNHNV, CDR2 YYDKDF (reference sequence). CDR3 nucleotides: TGTGCCACCAGCAGAGCCCTGACAGGATCAAATTCACCCCTCCACTTT. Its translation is CATSRALTGSNSPLHF. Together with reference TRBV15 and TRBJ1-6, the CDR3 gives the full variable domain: DAMVIQNPRYQVTQFGKPVTLSCSQTLNHNVMYWYQQKSSQAPKLLFHYYDKDFNNEADTPDNFQSRRPNTSFCFLDIRSPGLGDTAMYLCATSRALTGSNSPLHFGNGTRLTVT.

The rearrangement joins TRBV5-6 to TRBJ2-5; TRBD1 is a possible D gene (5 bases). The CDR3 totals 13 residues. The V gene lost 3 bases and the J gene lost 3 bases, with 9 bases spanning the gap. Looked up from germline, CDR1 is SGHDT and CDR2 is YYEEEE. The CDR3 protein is CASSSRAKETQYF. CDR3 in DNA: TGTGCCAGCAGCTCCAGGGCTAAAGAGACCCAGTACTTC.